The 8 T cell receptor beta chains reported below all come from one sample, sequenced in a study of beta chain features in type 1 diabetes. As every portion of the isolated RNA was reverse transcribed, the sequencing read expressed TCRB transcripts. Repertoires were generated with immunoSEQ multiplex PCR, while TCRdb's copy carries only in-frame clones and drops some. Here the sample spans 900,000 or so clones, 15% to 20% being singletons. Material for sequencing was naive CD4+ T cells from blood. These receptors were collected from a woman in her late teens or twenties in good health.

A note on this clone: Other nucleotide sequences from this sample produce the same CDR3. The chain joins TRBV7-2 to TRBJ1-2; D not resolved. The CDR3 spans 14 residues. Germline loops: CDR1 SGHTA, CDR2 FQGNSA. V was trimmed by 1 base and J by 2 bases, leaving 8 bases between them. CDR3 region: CASSLGGRNYGYTF. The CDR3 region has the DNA TGTGCCAGCAGCTTAGGGGGTAGGAACTATGGCTACACCTTC.

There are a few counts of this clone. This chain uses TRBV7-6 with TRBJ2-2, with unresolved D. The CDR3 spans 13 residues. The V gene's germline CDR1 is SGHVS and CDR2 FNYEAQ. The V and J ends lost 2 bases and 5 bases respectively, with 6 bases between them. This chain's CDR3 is CASSLSRTGELFF. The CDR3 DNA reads TGTGCCAGCAGCTTAAGTCGGACCGGGGAGCTGTTTTTT.

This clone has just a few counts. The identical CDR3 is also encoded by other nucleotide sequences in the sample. The CDR3 DNA reads TGTGCCATCAGAGGGGACAGTAACTATGGCTACACCTTC. Translating it yields CAIRGDSNYGYTF. The J gene is TRBJ1-2, the V gene TRBV10-3, with TRBD1 matching 7 bases. This CDR3 contains 13 residues. J lost 1 base, V lost 6 bases, and 2 bases had no gene match. In germline, CDR1 is ENHRY, CDR2 SYGVKD.

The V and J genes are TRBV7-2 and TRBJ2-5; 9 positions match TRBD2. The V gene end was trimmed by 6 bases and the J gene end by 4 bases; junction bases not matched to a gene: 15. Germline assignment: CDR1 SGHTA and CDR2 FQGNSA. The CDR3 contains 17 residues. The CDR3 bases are TGTGCCAGCAGGTCCGAGCTAGCGGGGACCTCCGGAGAGACCCAGTACTTC. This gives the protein CASRSELAGTSGETQYF.

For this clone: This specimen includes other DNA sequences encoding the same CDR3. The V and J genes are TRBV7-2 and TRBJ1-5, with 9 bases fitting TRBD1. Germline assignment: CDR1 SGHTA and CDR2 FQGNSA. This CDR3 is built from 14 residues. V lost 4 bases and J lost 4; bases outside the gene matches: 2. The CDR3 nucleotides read TGTGCCAGCAGCTCTGGACAGGGGAATCAGCCCCAGCATTTT. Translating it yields CASSSGQGNQPQHF.

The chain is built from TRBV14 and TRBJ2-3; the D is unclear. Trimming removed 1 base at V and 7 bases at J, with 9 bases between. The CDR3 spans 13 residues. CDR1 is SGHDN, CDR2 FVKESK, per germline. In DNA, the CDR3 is TGTGCCAGCAGCCAAGGCACGAGGCATACGCAGTATTTT. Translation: CASSQGTRHTQYF.

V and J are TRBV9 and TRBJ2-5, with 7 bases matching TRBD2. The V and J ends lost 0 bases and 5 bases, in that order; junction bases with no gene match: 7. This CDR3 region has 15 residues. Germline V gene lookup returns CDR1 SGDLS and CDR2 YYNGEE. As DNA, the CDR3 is TGTGCCAGCAGCGTAGGACTAGCAGTAGGCGAGACCCAGTACTTC. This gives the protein CASSVGLAVGETQYF.

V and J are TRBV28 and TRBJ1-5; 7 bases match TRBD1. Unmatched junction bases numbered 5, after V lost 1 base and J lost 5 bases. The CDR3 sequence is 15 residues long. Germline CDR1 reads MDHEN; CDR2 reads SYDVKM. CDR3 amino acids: CASSLSDRHHQPQHF. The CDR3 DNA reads TGTGCCAGCAGTTTATCGGACAGGCATCATCAGCCCCAGCATTTT.